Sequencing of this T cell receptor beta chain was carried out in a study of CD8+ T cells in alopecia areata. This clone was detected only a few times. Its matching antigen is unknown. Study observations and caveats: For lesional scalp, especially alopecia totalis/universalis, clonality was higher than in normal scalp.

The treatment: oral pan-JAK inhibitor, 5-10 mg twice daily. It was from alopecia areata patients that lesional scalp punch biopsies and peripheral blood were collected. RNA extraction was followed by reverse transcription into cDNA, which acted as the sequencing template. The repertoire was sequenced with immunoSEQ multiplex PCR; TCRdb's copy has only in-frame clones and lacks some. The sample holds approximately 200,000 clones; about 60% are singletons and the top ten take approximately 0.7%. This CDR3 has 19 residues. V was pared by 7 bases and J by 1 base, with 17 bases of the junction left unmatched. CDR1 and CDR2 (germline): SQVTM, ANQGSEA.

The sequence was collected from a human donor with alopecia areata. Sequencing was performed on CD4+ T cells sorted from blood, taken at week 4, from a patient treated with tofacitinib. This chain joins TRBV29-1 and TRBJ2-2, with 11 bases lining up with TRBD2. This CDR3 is CSAARTTSGSLLNTGELFF. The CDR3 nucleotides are TGCAGCGCGGCAAGGACAACTAGCGGGAGCCTTTTGAACACCGGGGAGCTGTTTTTT.